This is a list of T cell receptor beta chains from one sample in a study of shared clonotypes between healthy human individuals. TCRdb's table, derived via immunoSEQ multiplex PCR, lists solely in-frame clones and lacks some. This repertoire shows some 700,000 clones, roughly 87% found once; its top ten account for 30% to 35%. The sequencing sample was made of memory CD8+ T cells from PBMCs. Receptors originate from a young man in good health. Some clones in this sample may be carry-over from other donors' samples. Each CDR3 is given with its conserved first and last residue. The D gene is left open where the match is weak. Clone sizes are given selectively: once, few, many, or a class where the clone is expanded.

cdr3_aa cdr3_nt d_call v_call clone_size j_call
CASSSHLERGATDGYTF TGTGCCAGCAGCTCGCACTTGGAGCGGGGGGCTACGGATGGCTACACCTTC - TRBV11-2 - TRBJ1-2
CASSLRQGETQYF TGTGCCAGCAGCTTAAGACAGGGGGAGACCCAGTACTTC TRBD1 TRBV7-7 - TRBJ2-5
CASSLALTANTGELFF TGTGCCAGCAGCTTAGCGCTGACAGCTAACACCGGGGAGCTGTTTTTT - TRBV7-6 - TRBJ2-2
CASSLGIASPYEQYF TGTGCCAGCAGCTTGGGGATCGCCTCTCCCTACGAGCAGTACTTC - TRBV5-8 - TRBJ2-7
CASSSWTVSYEQYF TGTGCCAGCAGTTCCTGGACAGTCTCCTACGAGCAGTACTTC - TRBV27 - TRBJ2-7
CASSPRTGDNYPSGNTIYF TGCGCCAGCAGCCCCCGGACAGGTGACAACTACCCCTCTGGAAACACCATATATTTT TRBD1 TRBV4-1 - TRBJ1-3
CASSPSRQGTYEQYF TGTGCCAGCAGCCCCTCGCGACAGGGAACGTACGAGCAGTACTTC TRBD1 TRBV5-1 - TRBJ2-7
CASSLDSGLSSGNTIYF TGTGCCAGCAGCTTAGACTCGGGACTCAGCTCTGGAAACACCATATATTTT - TRBV7-6 - TRBJ1-3
CASSLVQGDSGYTF TGTGCCAGCAGCTTGGTTCAAGGGGACAGCGGCTACACCTTC TRBD1 TRBV5-6 - TRBJ1-2
CASSLLRDEQFF TGTGCCAGCAGCTTACTGAGGGATGAGCAGTTCTTC - TRBV11-2 - TRBJ2-1
CASSGGRRNQPQHF TGTGCCAGCAGCGGCGGTCGGCGCAATCAGCCCCAGCATTTT - TRBV9 - TRBJ1-5
CASSFGRAYEQYF TGTGCCAGCAGTTTCGGCAGGGCCTACGAGCAGTACTTC - TRBV27 - TRBJ2-7
CASSQVNLLTGVGEQFF TGTGCCAGCAGCCAAGTTAATCTTTTGACAGGGGTGGGTGAGCAGTTCTTC TRBD1 TRBV4-2 - TRBJ2-1
CATTGGGGRETQYF TGTGCCACTACAGGGGGGGGAGGGAGAGAGACCCAGTACTTC - TRBV25-1 - TRBJ2-5
CASSPRTGERVNEQFF TGTGCCAGCAGCCCTCGGACAGGGGAAAGGGTCAATGAGCAGTTCTTC TRBD1 TRBV9 once TRBJ2-1
CAISVSRVGNEKLFF TGTGCCATCAGTGTCAGCAGGGTTGGGAATGAAAAACTGTTTTTT - TRBV6-5 - TRBJ1-4
CASSPYPGQTYGYTF TGTGCCAGCAGTCCCTACCCCGGACAGACTTATGGCTACACCTTC - TRBV28 - TRBJ1-2
CASSQLPYEQYF TGTGCCAGCAGCCAACTACCCTACGAGCAGTACTTC - TRBV14 once TRBJ2-7
CASSMFSGRSSYEQYF TGTGCCAGTAGTATGTTTAGCGGGAGGAGCTCCTACGAGCAGTACTTC TRBD2 TRBV19 - TRBJ2-7
CASSSYRGREYHEQYF TGTGCCAGCAGTTCGTACCGGGGGCGGGAGTACCACGAGCAGTACTTC - TRBV28 - TRBJ2-7
CASRTSGSPPDTQYF TGTGCCAGTAGGACTAGCGGGAGCCCCCCAGATACGCAGTATTTT TRBD2 TRBV19 once TRBJ2-3